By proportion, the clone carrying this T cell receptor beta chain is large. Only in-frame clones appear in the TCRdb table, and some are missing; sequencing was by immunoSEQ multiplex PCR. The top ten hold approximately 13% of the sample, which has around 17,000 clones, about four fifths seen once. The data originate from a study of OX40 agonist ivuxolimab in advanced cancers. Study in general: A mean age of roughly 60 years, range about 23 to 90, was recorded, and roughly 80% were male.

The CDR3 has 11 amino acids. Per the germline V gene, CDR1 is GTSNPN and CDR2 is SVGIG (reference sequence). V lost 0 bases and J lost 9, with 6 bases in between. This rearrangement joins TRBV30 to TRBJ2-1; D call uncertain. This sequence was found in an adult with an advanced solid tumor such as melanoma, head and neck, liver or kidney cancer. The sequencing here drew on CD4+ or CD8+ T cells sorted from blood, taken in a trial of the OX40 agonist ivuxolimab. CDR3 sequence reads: CAWSVAFEQFF. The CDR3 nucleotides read TGTGCCTGGAGTGTAGCGTTTGAGCAGTTCTTC.